This T cell receptor beta chain was sequenced in a study of cytomegalovirus exposure and HLA in healthy donors (dated by TCRdb to the late 2010s). With regard to the full study: According to a later analysis, the approximately 120 validation repertoires were produced on the same platform as the 666 repertoires of the first cohort. The study aimed to test whether cataloging public T cell receptors could reveal signatures of past pathogen exposure. Besides the first cohort of 666 subjects, a separate validation cohort made up of 120 different subjects was used. To predict cytomegalovirus infection status, the study brought together high-throughput TCR immunosequencing, statistical association of individual TCRs with disease status, and machine learning.

Library preparation employed the immunoSEQ multiplex PCR assay. As for the authors' bioinformatics: A statistical classification framework was built to diagnose cytomegalovirus status from the catalog of TCR beta chain sequences. Here the immuneACCESS table is served through TCRdb, limited to in-frame sequences with V and J called. Missing clones are a known gap in these copies; in checked studies unresolved V genes cover under half, and the rest lacks a known reason. D and trimming come from the DNA, and the V and J calls and clone size come from that table. This sample lists 110,000 or so clones; around nine tenths were detected once. Jointly, the top ten make up 2% to 2.5% of the sample. Broad study findings and their caveats: In vitro tests confirmed that a few of the cytomegalovirus-associated TCR beta chains recognize cytomegalovirus antigens. The study listed approximately 160 TCR beta chains as associated with cytomegalovirus. A later analysis lacked HLA typing for the validation cohort, so it scored co-occurrence in that cohort across all 120 repertoires. The classifier was reported to diagnose cytomegalovirus status with high specificity and sensitivity in both the original cohort and the validation cohort. In a later analysis, TCRs clustered in the first cohort were found to also tend to co-occur in the roughly 120 validation repertoires, with 94% of cluster scores above 0. Most TCR sequences were observed very rarely across donors, whereas some public TCRs were present in many individuals. According to the authors, the approach could potentially be generalized to other disease states and immunological phenotypes.

The donors belonged to the validation cohort of over a hundred subjects, which was separate from the roughly 670-subject first cohort. A remark on this clone: No antigen is known for it. Per-nucleotide qualities are absent, and no much larger clonotype sits a single base away.

The germline V gene (reference sequence) gives CDR1 as GTSNPN and CDR2 as SVGIG. From its cysteine to its phenylalanine, the CDR3 spans 12 amino acids. Here the CDR3 DNA is all that survives: 36 bases in frame from base 1. V is pared back by 6 bases and J by 1 base, with 10 bases lying between the germline termini. The source material was PBMCs. The chain couples TRBV30 to TRBJ2-7, with the D gene uncertain. The sequence was collected from a woman younger than 35 in good health and CMV-seronegative. The sequenced DNA: TGTGCCTGCCCAGGTCCTTCCTACGAGCAGTACTTC. Translated, this gives CACPGPSYEQYF. The CDR3 plus the reference TRBV30 and TRBJ2-7 genes for the other parts give the full variable domain: SQTIHQWPATLVQPVGSPLSLECTVEGTSNPNLYWYRQAAGRGLQLLFYSVGIGQISSEVPQNLSASRPQDRQFILSSKKLLLSDSGFYLCACPGPSYEQYFGPGTRLTVT.